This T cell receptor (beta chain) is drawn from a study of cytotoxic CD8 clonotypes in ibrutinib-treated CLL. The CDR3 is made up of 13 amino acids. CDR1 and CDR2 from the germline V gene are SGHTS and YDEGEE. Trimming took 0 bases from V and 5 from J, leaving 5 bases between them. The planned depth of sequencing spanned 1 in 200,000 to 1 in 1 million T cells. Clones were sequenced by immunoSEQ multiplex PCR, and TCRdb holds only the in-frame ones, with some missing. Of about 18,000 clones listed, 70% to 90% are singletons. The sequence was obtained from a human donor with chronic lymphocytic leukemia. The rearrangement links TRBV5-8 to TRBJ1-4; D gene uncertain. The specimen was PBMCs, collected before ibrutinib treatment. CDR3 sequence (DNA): TGTGCCAGCAGCTTGGCCCGAAATGAAAAACTGTTTTTT. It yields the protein CASSLARNEKLFF.